The 22 T cell receptor beta chains in this list originate from one sample, sequenced in a study of blood T cell repertoires in COVID-19. The data were produced by immunoSEQ multiplex PCR, yet TCRdb's version contains in-frame clones alone and is incomplete. The sample lists 400,000 to 450,000 clones; roughly 89% were seen once. Sequenced sample: peripheral blood. These receptor sequences come from a young man with COVID-19, enrolled during active disease.

The rearrangement links TRBV2 to TRBJ1-5; 9 bases line up with TRBD1. The ends lost 6 bases at V and 4 bases at J; junction bases unmatched: 4. Germline V gene lookup returns CDR1 SNHLY and CDR2 FYNNEI. The CDR3 runs 14 residues. DNA of the CDR3: TGTGCCAGCAGCGGGACAGGGAGGAATCAGCCCCAGCATTTT. Encoded protein: CASSGTGRNQPQHF.

Of note for this clone: Other DNA sequences in the same sample also yield this CDR3. The V call is TRBV7-9, the J call TRBJ1-1, with 7 bases matching TRBD1. V was clipped by 3 bases and J by 2 bases; unmatched bases: 6. The CDR3 covers 15 residues. Germline CDR1 SEHNR, CDR2 FQNEAQ (reference sequence). CDR3 bases: TGTGCCAGCAGCTTGACCGGGACAGTCAACACTGAAGCTTTCTTT. It specifies CASSLTGTVNTEAFF.

The chain joins TRBV6-5 to TRBJ2-3, with D possibly being TRBD1 (6 bases). Per germline, CDR1 MNHEY and CDR2 SVGAGI. Trimming removed 6 bases at V and 0 bases at J, with 10 bases between. The CDR3 runs 14 residues. The CDR3 sequence: CASSLTGSTDTQYF. In DNA form, the CDR3 reads TGTGCCAGCAGCCTAACAGGGAGCACAGATACGCAGTATTTT.

This chain uses TRBV11-2 with TRBJ2-7, with D maybe TRBD1 (7 bases). This CDR3 spans 16 amino acids. CDR1 and CDR2 (germline): SGHAT, FQNNGV. Deletions cut 1 base from V and 0 bases from J, with 13 bases between. The CDR3 is CASSLVPGDSSYEQYF. The CDR3 nucleotides read TGTGCCAGCAGCTTAGTTCCGGGGGACAGCTCCTACGAGCAGTACTTC. Full variable domain (missing parts from reference TRBV11-2 and TRBJ2-7): EAGVAQSPRYKIIEKRQSVAFWCNPISGHATLYWYQQILGQGPKLLIQFQNNGVVDDSQLPKDRFSAERLKGVDSTLKIQPAKLEDSAVYLCASSLVPGDSSYEQYFGPGTRLTVT.

The chain joins TRBV4-1 to TRBJ1-4, with 7 nucleotides matching TRBD1. CDR1 is MGHRA and CDR2 is YSYEKL in the germline V gene. The junction had 8 bases not matched to a gene; V was cut back by 4 bases and J by 0 bases. This CDR3 contains 17 residues. The CDR3 region has the DNA TGCGCCAGCAGCCGGACGACAGGGAAACCAACTAATGAAAAACTGTTTTTT. Its protein product is CASSRTTGKPTNEKLFF.

DNA for the CDR3: TGTGCCAGCAGTCGGACAGGGACAGAGACCCAGTACTTC. Its translation: CASSRTGTETQYF. The chain carries TRBV12-3 or TRBV12-4 and TRBJ2-5; 8 nucleotides line up with TRBD1. V was clipped by 5 bases and J by 4 bases; unmatched bases: 3. This CDR3 region has 13 residues.

This chain links TRBV11-1 with TRBJ2-7; perhaps TRBD2 as D (6 bases). The V gene's germline CDR1 is SGHAT and CDR2 FQDESV (reference sequence). CDR3 length equals 14 residues. Trimming cost V 3 bases and J 5 bases, with 14 bases left between them. The CDR3 here is CASSFVGRGHEQYF. DNA for the CDR3: TGTGCCAGCAGCTTCGTCGGGAGAGGGCACGAGCAGTACTTC.

The genes are TRBV7-9 and TRBJ2-7, with 7 bases that match TRBD2. V gave up 3 bases and J gave up 5 bases; unmatched junction bases: 7. Per germline, CDR1 SEHNR and CDR2 FQNEAQ (reference sequence). The CDR3 runs 14 residues. The CDR3 DNA follows: TGTGCCAGCAGCTTCGGTATAGCGGGCGACGAGCAGTACTTC. It codes for CASSFGIAGDEQYF.

The chain joins TRBV4-1 to TRBJ2-1; TRBD2 aligns across 10 bases. The germline V gene encodes CDR1 MGHRA and CDR2 YSYEKL. Trimming at V came to 0 bases and at J to 7 bases, leaving 12 bases not matched to a gene. CDR3 length: 18 residues. CDR3 bases: TGCGCCAGCAGCCAAGATTCCCCACTAGCGGGGACTTATAATGAGCAGTTCTTC. Translated: CASSQDSPLAGTYNEQFF.

This rearrangement joins TRBV15 to TRBJ2-7; 10 nucleotides match TRBD2. V shed 0 bases, J shed 4 bases, and the junction held 6 bases outside the gene matches. This CDR3 is built from 16 residues. Per germline, CDR1 LNHNV and CDR2 YYDKDF (reference sequence). The CDR3 loop reads CATSRDILAGVYEQYF. CDR3 bases: TGTGCCACCAGCAGAGATATCCTAGCGGGGGTGTACGAGCAGTACTTC.

V is TRBV12-5 and J is TRBJ1-2, with TRBD1 as a possible D gene (5 bases). V lost 0 bases and J lost 4, with 12 bases in between. Germline CDR1 LGHNT, CDR2 FRNRAP. This CDR3 spans 15 amino acids. Here the CDR3 DNA reads TGTGCTAGTGGTTTGGTCCCAGGGCCTAGCTATGGCTACACCTTC. Protein sequence: CASGLVPGPSYGYTF.

This clone was found once. The chain uses TRBV5-4 and TRBJ2-3; perhaps TRBD2 as D (6 bases). The V and J ends lost 5 bases and 2 bases respectively, with 18 bases between them. This CDR3 comprises 16 residues. Germline CDR1 is SGHNT and CDR2 is YYREEE (reference sequence). CDR3 nucleotides: TGTGCCAGCAGACCCCCCGGGGGATCCTACACAGATACGCAGTATTTT. Amino acids: CASRPPGGSYTDTQYF.

This rearrangement joins TRBV7-9 to TRBJ1-2; D call uncertain. The CDR3 runs to 12 residues. CDR1 and CDR2 (germline): SEHNR, FQNEAQ (reference sequence). Trimming cost V 0 bases and J 7 bases, with 6 bases left between them. The CDR3 is CASSLAPGGYTF. The CDR3 DNA is TGTGCCAGCAGCTTAGCCCCCGGTGGCTACACCTTC.

V gene TRBV5-4 combines with J gene TRBJ2-1; tentative D call: TRBD2 (5 bases). The CDR3 has 16 residues. The germline gives CDR1 SGHNT, CDR2 YYREEE (reference sequence). Trimming shortened V by 2 bases and J by 6 bases, and 18 bases separated the two germline ends. As DNA, the CDR3 is TGTGCCAGCAGCTTTGGTGTCGGGATGGAAGGCAATGAGCAGTTCTTC. Amino acid sequence: CASSFGVGMEGNEQFF.

The CDR3 sequence is CASSQSGRFGSYNEQFF. CDR3 DNA: TGTGCCAGCAGTCAGAGCGGGAGGTTTGGGTCCTACAATGAGCAGTTCTTC. The rearrangement uses TRBV6-6 and TRBJ2-1; 9 nucleotides align to TRBD2. Trimming removed 5 bases from V and 1 base from J; junction bases left unmatched: 9. Per the germline V gene, CDR1 is MNHNY and CDR2 is SVGAGI (reference sequence). CDR3 length: 17 amino acids.

CDR3 loop: CSPQRGTNYGYTF. The DNA of the CDR3 is TGCAGCCCGCAGAGGGGGACAAACTATGGCTACACCTTC. This sequence joins TRBV29-1 and TRBJ1-2, with a tentative D call TRBD1 (6 bases). This CDR3 has 13 amino acids. Between the trimmed V and J ends, which lost 8 bases and 2 bases, there was a span of 15 bases. The V gene's germline CDR1 is SQVTM and CDR2 ANQGSEA.

This clone was counted only a few times. CDR3 amino acids: CASSPQGAYEQYF. The CDR3 DNA reads TGTGCCAGCAGCCCTCAGGGGGCCTACGAGCAGTACTTC. The rearrangement uses TRBV7-9 and TRBJ2-7; 7 nucleotides align to TRBD1. Germline loops: CDR1 SEHNR, CDR2 FQNEAQ (reference sequence). Unmatched junction bases numbered 3, after V lost 5 bases and J lost 2 bases. This CDR3 spans 13 amino acids. Combining the CDR3 with reference TRBV7-9 and TRBJ2-7 gives the whole variable domain DTGVSQNPRHKITKRGQNVTFRCDPISEHNRLYWYRQTLGQGPEFLTYFQNEAQLEKSRLLSDRFSAERPKGSFSTLEIQRTEQGDSAMYLCASSPQGAYEQYFGPGTRLTVT.

The rearrangement uses TRBV6-4 and TRBJ2-7; weak D call: TRBD1 (6 bases). The germline gives CDR1 MRHNA, CDR2 SNTAGT. CDR3 size: 15 residues. V was trimmed by 5 bases and J by 3 bases, leaving 17 bases between them. The CDR3 region is CASSKDGQTRYEQYF. In DNA, the CDR3 is TGTGCCAGCAGTAAAGACGGACAGACCCGCTACGAGCAGTACTTC.

This clone was seen a handful of times. The CDR3 bases are TGTGCCAGCAGTAGCCCCCCCCATACGCAGTATTTT. Residues: CASSSPPHTQYF. The V and J genes are TRBV6-5 and TRBJ2-3, with no clear D. The CDR3 length is 12 residues. Trimming took 5 bases from V and 7 from J, leaving 10 bases between them. CDR1 MNHEY and CDR2 SVGAGI come from the germline V gene.

The chain has TRBV6-1 and TRBJ1-5; D not certain. CDR1 is MNHNS and CDR2 is SASEGT in the germline V gene. The CDR3 is 13 residues long. Trimming removed 3 bases from V and 5 bases from J, with 8 bases in between. The CDR3 nucleotides read TGTGCCAGCAGTGATAGCAGAGATCAGCCCCAGCATTTT. Protein: CASSDSRDQPQHF.

This chain connects TRBV10-1 to TRBJ1-6, with a weak D call TRBD1 (6 bases). V was trimmed by 5 bases and J by 7 bases, leaving 12 bases between them. The CDR3 loop spans 14 amino acids. CDR1 and CDR2 from the germline V gene are WNHNN and SYGVQD (reference sequence). CDR3 nucleotide sequence: TGCGCCAGCAGTAAGGACAGACGGAATTCACCCCTCCACTTT. Translated: CASSKDRRNSPLHF.

This chain links TRBV7-3 with TRBJ2-5; a weak D match, TRBD2 (6 bases). Trimming cost V 4 bases and J 4 bases, with 16 bases left between them. The germline gives CDR1 SGHTA, CDR2 FQGTGA. The CDR3 is 15 amino acids. CDR3 coding DNA: TGTGCCAGCAGCTCCTTGGGGACTCCCGGAGAGACCCAGTACTTC. Its translation: CASSSLGTPGETQYF.